The source of this TCR beta chain is a study of cytomegalovirus exposure and HLA in healthy donors. Regarding the study as a whole: The listing of approximately 160 TCR beta chains classed them as cytomegalovirus-associated. Segments of the TCR beta V type were, in most cases, productive about 90% or about 30% of the time in an earlier analysis.

Vbeta (60) and Jbeta (13) primers were used in the PCR. Profiled with immunoSEQ multiplex PCR; TCRdb holds only in-frame clones, not every one. The table for this sample gives 110,000 to 150,000 clones. V was pared by 7 bases and J by 8 bases, with 9 bases between. Germline CDR1 and CDR2: MDHEN and SYDVKM. The CDR3 is 11 amino acids. As to this clone: Its antigen is as yet unknown.

V and J are TRBV28 and TRBJ2-1, with D perhaps TRBD2 (5 bases). The sample was PBMCs. The source is a male donor in good health and CMV-seronegative. The CDR3 DNA sequence: TGTGCCAGCACCCTGGAGGATGAGCAGTTCTTC. Translation gives CASTLEDEQFF.